The clone carrying this T cell receptor (beta chain) has at least ten counts. Its antigen is unidentified. The source of the sample is a study of human T cells and chemical hapten exposure. Study context: Patients, chiefly female, had alopecia areata, totalis or universalis.

CDR3 length: 18 residues. The V end was cut by 0 bases, the J end by 0 bases, with 16 bases between. The germline gives CDR1 SGDLS, CDR2 YYNGEE. The study's findings and limits: Because all patients had alopecia, their immune responses might differ from healthy ones. While controls formed fewer of them, expanded TCRs formed significantly more large CDR3 similarity clusters. Sensitization with DPC brought no change to TCRs above 1 in 1000 in frequency.

The time point is: pre-sensitization, week 0. Treatment denoted: therapeutic diphenylcyclopropenone sensitization with weekly scalp DPC. TCRdb re-derived calls from the RACE reads in MiXCR, one entry per CDR3 protein. The profile shows under 400,000 distinct CDR3 sequences, approximately 5.1% of them singletons. The sequenced sample was whole blood, obtained in connection with sensitization to the hapten diphenylcyclopropenone (DPC). This TCR was sampled from a woman between 45 and 60 years old with alopecia areata. Some clones in this sample may be carry-over from other donors' samples. This chain joins TRBV9 and TRBJ1-3, with D possibly being TRBD1 (6 bases). CDR3 sequence: CASSVGGGQWSSGNTIYF. The CDR3 nucleotides are TGTGCCAGCAGCGTAGGCGGAGGACAGTGGAGCTCTGGAAACACCATATATTTT.